This T cell receptor beta chain was found in a study of neoadjuvant nivolumab and ipilimumab in lung cancer (dated by TCRdb to 2019 to 2021). In the study overall: In the NEOSTAR trial, nivolumab was administered intravenously at 3 mg/kg on days 1, 15 and 29, and the combination arm also received ipilimumab 1 mg/kg on day 1 only. The primary trial endpoint was the major pathologic response (MPR) rate in the intention-to-treat population in each study arm. A total of about 46 patients with operable NSCLC were treated in the trial, with 23 randomized to nivolumab monotherapy and about 21 randomized to nivolumab plus ipilimumab. The study compared TCR repertoires in pretherapy (baseline) peripheral blood with TCR repertoires in tumors resected at surgery after neoadjuvant immune checkpoint blockade. Matched pretherapy and resected tumor pairs were analyzed from seven patients, of whom four had been treated with nivolumab and three with nivolumab plus ipilimumab.

This clone has just a few counts. Its antigen remains undetermined. No base quality values were provided; no much bigger clone lies one nucleotide off. Per the publication, the time point label means: at surgical resection after neoadjuvant nivolumab +/- ipilimumab. Samples were obtained from the phase 2 randomized NEOSTAR trial, in which neoadjuvant nivolumab or nivolumab plus ipilimumab followed by surgery was tested in operable NSCLC. Library prep was done by the immunoSEQ multiplex PCR assay. The paper's processing steps were these. Richness and clonality were used to summarize the repertoires, and clones that significantly expanded or contracted between pre- and post-therapy samples were identified. Not all clones reach the TCRdb copy of this immuneACCESS table, which keeps in-frame sequences only. Checked studies attribute under half of the gap to unresolved V genes and leave the rest unexplained. The V and J calls and clone size were taken over from that table, and D and trimming were inferred from the DNA. Across this sample there are thousands of clones, with around 79% seen only once. The ten largest clones represent 8% to 11% of the sample.

The paper's findings and limits, for the study overall: From pretherapy to surgery, tumor T-cell richness and clonality went up in three of three dual-therapy tumors, versus only two of four nivolumab-treated tumors. No significant correlation was found between TCR clonality and pathologic tumor regression, and only one major-pathologic-response sample was available for the clonality analysis. A positive correlation was observed between pretherapy blood TCR richness and richness in tumors resected after neoadjuvant therapy (Spearman R = 0.82). A small number of samples was subjected to TCR sequencing. TCR richness and clonality were greater in resected tumors than in tumor-adjacent uninvolved lung, and increases were seen in more dual-therapy-treated tumors.

CDR1 and CDR2 (SGHAT, FQNNGV) derive from the germline V gene. The junction shows trimming of 5 bases on V and 5 bases on J, plus 9 bases between the germline ends. The CDR3, cysteine through phenylalanine, is 12 amino acids long. Only the CDR3 portion is preserved as DNA: 36 bases, with reading frame beginning at the first base. The receptor's source is an adult with non-small cell lung cancer. The sequencing here drew on tumor tissue, taken after neoadjuvant nivolumab, alone or with ipilimumab, at or shortly before surgery. The chain links TRBV11-2 with TRBJ1-2; the D region possibly corresponds to TRBD1 (5 bases align). Here is the DNA: TGTGCCAGCAGCCCGGGGGGGTATGGCTACACCTTC. Its product reads: CASSPGGYGYTF.